One T cell receptor (beta chain) is described in this entry. This entry comes from a study of monozygotic twins with inflammatory bowel disease. After re-calling the 5' RACE reads, TCRdb lists one entry per CDR3 protein, DNA absent. Its table records approximately 120,000 distinct CDR3 sequences. Germline CDR1 is KGHSH and CDR2 is LQKENI. The CDR3 is 12 residues long. The clonotype originates from a human donor with ulcerative colitis or Crohn's disease, or a healthy co-twin of an affected twin (not recorded which). The chain recombines TRBV18 with TRBJ1-2. Sequencing was carried out using blood. The CDR3 loop reads CASSPDSYGYTF.